Given below is one T cell receptor (beta chain) in context. Other DNA sequences in this specimen translate into the identical CDR3. The data originate from a study of shared clonotypes between healthy human individuals. Each of the donors was a healthy adult who was HIV-negative and had not had a recent acute infection or vaccination. Subsets obtained from CD4+ cells comprised CD45RA+ naive and CD45RA-negative memory cells. Sorted-subset replicate PCR reactions were performed with about 200 ng DNA, corresponding to tens of thousands of T cell genomes. Generated by immunoSEQ multiplex PCR, the TCRdb table keeps only in-frame clones and is missing some. The sample yields roughly 2.5 million clones, around 90% seen once. Sequences were obtained from naive CD4+ T cells sorted from blood. Subset given: CD45RA+ positively selected. The TCR sequence derives from a young man in good health.

As DNA, the CDR3 is TGCGCCAGCAGCTTGGGAGGGAACACAGATACGCAGTATTTT. This gives the protein CASSLGGNTDTQYF. The V call is TRBV5-1, the J call TRBJ2-3; weak D call: TRBD2 (5 bases). Germline values: CDR1 SGHRS, CDR2 YFSETQ. The CDR3 has 14 residues. V lost 0 bases and J lost 2, with 7 bases in between.